The 11 T cell receptor beta chains given below trace back to one sample, sequenced in a study of blood T cell repertoires in COVID-19. Measured with immunoSEQ multiplex PCR; TCRdb has only the in-frame clones, and not every one. The data contain approximately 80,000 clones, roughly 87% of them singletons. Sequencing input: peripheral blood. The receptors originated from a woman between 50 and 59 years old in a cohort sampled during active COVID-19.

This sequence joins TRBV19 and TRBJ2-3, with 8 bases matching TRBD2. This CDR3 comprises 16 residues. Germline V gene lookup returns CDR1 LNHDA and CDR2 SQIVND (reference sequence). The trim removed 7 bases at V and 0 bases at J, leaving 9 bases unmatched. The chain's CDR3 is CASKGGRTTSTDTQYF. The CDR3 nucleotides read TGTGCCAGTAAGGGCGGGAGGACTACTAGCACAGATACGCAGTATTTT.

The CDR3 DNA reads as TGTGCCACCTCCTTTGGGGGCGACGGGAAAGCTTTCTTT. It specifies CATSFGGDGKAFF. This chain links TRBV24-1 with TRBJ1-1, with D tentatively TRBD1 (6 bases). Germline V gives CDR1 KGHDR, CDR2 SFDVKD. This CDR3 contains 13 residues. The V and J ends lost 9 bases and 9 bases respectively, with 19 bases between them.

The rearrangement uses TRBV7-2 and TRBJ1-2, with D possibly being TRBD1 (6 bases). Germline CDR1 is SGHTA and CDR2 is FQGNSA. V was clipped by 5 bases and J by 1 base, with 14 bases between them. This CDR3 has 15 residues. CDR3: CASSIKQGRNYGYTF. The CDR3 nucleotides are TGTGCCAGCAGCATAAAGCAGGGGCGTAACTATGGCTACACCTTC.

V gene TRBV30 combines with J gene TRBJ1-1; D is unresolved. V was pared by 0 bases and J by 6 bases, with 14 bases between. CDR1 is GTSNPN and CDR2 is SVGIG in the germline V gene (reference sequence). The CDR3 covers 14 residues. CDR3 protein: CAWSVLGRGPEAFF. The CDR3 DNA follows: TGTGCCTGGAGTGTCCTGGGCCGCGGGCCTGAAGCTTTCTTT.

The V call is TRBV6-4, the J call TRBJ2-1; maybe TRBD2 (6 bases). The germline CDR1 and CDR2 sequences are MRHNA and SNTAGT. The CDR3 covers 11 residues. The CDR3 loop reads CTASDTDEQFF. The CDR3 nucleotides read TGTACGGCTAGCGATACAGATGAGCAGTTCTTC.

The chain links TRBV6-5 to TRBJ2-2, with D perhaps TRBD1 (6 bases). Germline assignment: CDR1 MNHEY and CDR2 SVGAGI. The CDR3 consists of 15 residues. Trimming took 2 bases from V and 1 from J, leaving 8 bases between them. Here the CDR3 reads CASSYQTGNTGELFF. In DNA form, the CDR3 reads TGTGCCAGCAGTTACCAGACAGGGAACACCGGGGAGCTGTTTTTT.

V and J are TRBV7-3 and TRBJ1-1; D perhaps matches TRBD1 (5 bases). Germline-derived CDR1 and CDR2 are SGHTA and FQGTGA. The CDR3 runs 13 residues. Trimming stripped 5 bases from V and 4 bases from J, with 11 bases between. CDR3 loop: CASSPWGGTEAFF. The CDR3 DNA reads TGTGCCAGCAGCCCCTGGGGGGGCACTGAAGCTTTCTTT. The full variable domain, completed using reference TRBV7-3 and TRBJ1-1, is GAGVSQTPSNKVTEKGKYVELRCDPISGHTALYWYRQSLGQGPEFLIYFQGTGAADDSGLPNDRFFAVRPEGSVSTLKIQRTERGDSAVYLCASSPWGGTEAFFGQGTRLTVV.

This sequence joins TRBV7-8 and TRBJ2-5, with TRBD2 identical over 15 bases. CDR1 SGHVS and CDR2 FQNEAQ come from the germline V gene. CDR3 length: 17 amino acids. V lost 4 bases, J lost 5 bases, and 8 bases stayed unmatched. The CDR3 reads CASSSGLAGGRKETQYF. The CDR3 nucleotides are TGTGCCAGCAGCTCGGGACTAGCGGGAGGAAGAAAGGAGACCCAGTACTTC.

The chain employs TRBV11-3 and TRBJ2-2; 9 bases fit TRBD2. This CDR3 is 14 amino acids long. Germline CDR1 reads SGHNT; CDR2 reads YENEEA. With 6 bases clipped from V and 5 bases from J, the junction kept 4 bases outside the gene matches. The CDR3 sequence is CASRFSGSTGELFF. DNA of the CDR3: TGTGCCAGCAGATTTAGCGGGAGTACCGGGGAGCTGTTTTTT.

The chain links TRBV11-2 to TRBJ2-3; 13 bases fit TRBD2. CDR1 is SGHAT and CDR2 is FQNNGV in the germline V gene. The CDR3 runs to 16 residues. J gave up 7 bases and V 5 bases, and 9 bases lay outside the gene matches. The CDR3 DNA is TGTGCCAGCAGCAGCAGGGGACTAGCGGGAAGTAATACGCAGTATTTT. Translated: CASSSRGLAGSNTQYF.

The rearrangement joins TRBV28 to TRBJ2-7; the D gene is possibly TRBD1 (6 bases). V was shortened by 4 bases and J by 6 bases, with 10 bases between the two germline ends. Germline V gene data show CDR1 as MDHEN and CDR2 as SYDVKM. The length of the CDR3 is 12 residues. The CDR3 DNA follows: TGTGCCAGCAGTTCACAGGGTGGCGAGCAGTACTTC. Amino acid sequence: CASSSQGGEQYF.